These 24 T cell receptor beta chains originate from one sample sequenced in a study of blood T cell dynamics during melanoma immunotherapy (dated by TCRdb to 2018 to 2021). The time point label, read with the paper, signifies: week 3, after first cycle of checkpoint inhibitor. Library prep was done by the immunoSEQ multiplex PCR assay. The table was pulled from immuneACCESS by TCRdb, which kept in-frame rearrangements only. Such tables lose some clones; where checked, under half of the loss comes from unresolved V genes, and the rest has no known cause. For this sample there are approximately 28,000 clones; approximately 88% appear just once. The top ten hold approximately 10% of the sample. The source material was blood, sampled from a patient treated with checkpoint blockade. These receptors originate from a human donor with melanoma.

This clone was counted once. The chain links TRBV5-1 to TRBJ1-3; TRBD1 matches 7 bases. Germline CDR1 SGHRS, CDR2 YFSETQ. With V trimmed by 4 bases and J by 1 base, 5 bases remained unmatched. The CDR3 totals 15 residues. CDR3 in amino acids: CASSKQGDSGNTIYF. Here the CDR3 DNA reads TGCGCCAGCAGCAAGCAGGGGGATTCTGGAAACACCATATATTTT.

V gene TRBV5-6 combines with J gene TRBJ1-6; 9 bases fit TRBD1. Unmatched junction bases numbered 4, after V lost 1 base and J lost 11 bases. The germline V gene encodes CDR1 SGHDT and CDR2 YYEEEE. CDR3 size: 14 residues. This CDR3 reads CASSLTGGDAPLHF. The CDR3 coding sequence is TGTGCCAGCAGCTTGACAGGGGGCGATGCACCCCTCCACTTT.

The rearrangement uses TRBV28 and TRBJ2-7, with D tentatively TRBD1 (6 bases). V lost 5 bases and J lost 0, with 14 bases in between. This CDR3 is 15 amino acids long. The V gene's germline CDR1 is MDHEN and CDR2 SYDVKM. CDR3 bases: TGTGCCAGCAGTCAACAGGGAAGCCCCTCCTACGAGCAGTACTTC. Translating it yields CASSQQGSPSYEQYF.

This clone has just one count. The chain is built from TRBV27 and TRBJ1-1; D call uncertain. Germline V lookup: CDR1 MNHEY, CDR2 SMNVEV (reference sequence). V was cut by 4 bases and J by 4 bases, with 16 bases left in between. The CDR3 contains 15 residues. This chain's CDR3 is CASSSRNIPGTEAFF. CDR3 DNA sequence: TGTGCCAGCAGTTCCAGGAACATCCCAGGCACTGAAGCTTTCTTT.

V gene TRBV19 combines with J gene TRBJ1-5; possibly TRBD1 for D (6 bases). Per the germline V gene, CDR1 is LNHDA and CDR2 is SQIVND (reference sequence). The CDR3 runs to 13 residues. V dropped 6 bases and J dropped 4 bases, with 10 bases sitting between them. The CDR3 DNA sequence: TGTGCCAGTAGGGTCAGGGGAAATCAGCCCCAGCATTTT. Translated: CASRVRGNQPQHF.

The chain recombines TRBV5-4 with TRBJ2-7; 7 bases map to TRBD2. Germline trimming cut 3 bases from V and 6 bases from J; bases unmatched to any gene: 15. The CDR3 runs to 16 residues. Per germline, CDR1 SGHNT and CDR2 YYREEE (reference sequence). The CDR3 DNA sequence: TGTGCCAGCAGCTCCTGGGGGGGAGGTTCACTGGTCGAGCAGTACTTC. Encoded protein: CASSSWGGGSLVEQYF.

By share, this clone ranks as medium-sized. This chain uses TRBV14 with TRBJ1-5, with D maybe TRBD1 (5 bases). The CDR3 is 13 amino acids. V was pared by 1 base and J by 9 bases, with 10 bases between. From germline, CDR1 is SGHDN and CDR2 FVKESK. CDR3 bases: TGTGCCAGCAGCCAAGGCGGACACACGCCCCAGCATTTT. Encoded protein: CASSQGGHTPQHF.

The chain joins TRBV28 to TRBJ2-5, with D unresolved. The CDR3 runs to 11 residues. Germline values: CDR1 MDHEN, CDR2 SYDVKM. The V end lost 2 bases, the J end lost 7 bases, and 5 bases lay between the germline ends. DNA for the CDR3: TGTGCCAGCAGTTTAGAGACGACCCAGTACTTC. Translated, it gives CASSLETTQYF.

The V call is TRBV19, the J call TRBJ2-3; the D is unclear. V lost 6 bases and J lost 4, with 11 bases in between. The CDR3 extends over 13 amino acids. Germline CDR1 LNHDA, CDR2 SQIVND (reference sequence). CDR3 coding DNA: TGTGCCAGTAGCACCAAAAGGGCAGATACGCAGTATTTT. Amino acid sequence: CASSTKRADTQYF.

In this sample, this clone turned up once. This chain uses TRBV28 with TRBJ2-7, with 7 bases fitting TRBD1. Per the germline V gene, CDR1 is MDHEN and CDR2 is SYDVKM. CDR3 length: 16 amino acids. Trimming at V came to 5 bases and at J to 0 bases, leaving 10 bases not matched to a gene. The CDR3 nucleotides read TGTGCCAGCAGTCCCCGAGGCAGGGGGAGCTCCTACGAGCAGTACTTC. It is translated as CASSPRGRGSSYEQYF.

The gene calls are TRBV4-3 and TRBJ1-6; D ambiguous. This CDR3 region has 15 residues. The V end lost 0 bases, the J end lost 14 bases, and 17 bases lay between the germline ends. CDR1 LGHNA and CDR2 YSLEER come from the germline V gene. The chain's CDR3 is CASSQDWSGLRTLHF. CDR3 DNA: TGCGCCAGCAGCCAAGATTGGTCGGGCTTAAGGACCCTCCACTTT.

In the case of this clone: The junction differs from germline at one of its ends, possibly a read error. This chain connects TRBV6-4 to TRBJ2-7; D not certain. This CDR3 region has 9 residues. Germline CDR1 and CDR2: MRHNA and SNTAGT. In DNA form, the CDR3 reads TGTGCCAGCTTCGTGGCACAGCTCTTC. It is translated as CASFVAQLF.

The chain joins TRBV9 to TRBJ2-2; 7 nucleotides align to TRBD1. CDR1 is SGDLS and CDR2 is YYNGEE in the germline V gene. V lost 0 bases to trimming and J lost 6 bases; unmatched junction nucleotides: 5. This CDR3 spans 15 amino acids. The chain's CDR3 is CASSVEQGTPGELFF. In DNA form, the CDR3 reads TGTGCCAGCAGCGTAGAACAGGGGACCCCCGGGGAGCTGTTTTTT. The variable domain in full, completed from reference TRBV9 and TRBJ2-2, reads DSGVTQTPKHLITATGQRVTLRCSPRSGDLSVYWYQQSLDQGLQFLIQYYNGEERAKGNILERFSAQQFPDLHSELNLSSLELGDSALYFCASSVEQGTPGELFFGEGSRLTVL.

Comments on this clone: Within the sample, other DNA sequences also encode this same CDR3. The CDR3 DNA sequence: TGTGCCAGCAGTTTACAGGGAGGCAACTATGGCTACACCTTC. Translation: CASSLQGGNYGYTF. The chain has TRBV27 and TRBJ1-2; weak D call: TRBD1 (5 bases). The CDR3 covers 14 residues. V dropped 2 bases and J dropped 2 bases, with 9 bases sitting between them. Germline loops: CDR1 MNHEY, CDR2 SMNVEV (reference sequence).

The chain couples TRBV5-1 to TRBJ2-7; 9 bases agree with TRBD1. The CDR3 is 16 residues long. J lost 4 bases, V lost 5 bases, and 13 bases had no gene match. Germline loops: CDR1 SGHRS, CDR2 YFSETQ. Here the CDR3 DNA reads TGCGCCAGCAGACCACAGGGGGCTGAGGTTTTTTACGAGCAGTACTTC. It specifies CASRPQGAEVFYEQYF.

The chain recombines TRBV29-1 with TRBJ2-7; 11 bases fit TRBD1. J lost 4 bases, V lost 3 bases, and 5 bases had no gene match. Per germline, CDR1 SQVTM and CDR2 ANQGSEA. The CDR3 consists of 14 residues. For the CDR3, the DNA is TGCAGCGTTGAGGGGACAGGGGGGACTTACGAGCAGTACTTC. It codes for CSVEGTGGTYEQYF.

The chain has TRBV7-2 and TRBJ2-5, with D maybe TRBD1 (5 bases). The CDR3 totals 14 residues. The germline gives CDR1 SGHTA, CDR2 FQGNSA. Deletions cut 3 bases from V and 5 bases from J, with 13 bases between. The CDR3 spells CASSLDTFEETQYF. The CDR3 DNA reads as TGTGCCAGCAGCTTGGACACCTTTGAGGAGACCCAGTACTTC.

The V call is TRBV29-1, the J call TRBJ2-1; D is unresolved. Germline-derived CDR1 and CDR2 are SQVTM and ANQGSEA. This CDR3 comprises 11 residues. Trimming took off 6 bases at V and 4 bases at J, with 7 bases between the two ends. DNA for the CDR3: TGCAGCGTCTTTGAATACAATGAGCAGTTCTTC. Amino acid sequence: CSVFEYNEQFF.

The CDR3 reads CASSRGVGEKLFF. The CDR3 nucleotides read TGTGCCAGCAGCCGAGGGGTCGGTGAAAAACTGTTTTTT. This rearrangement joins TRBV7-8 to TRBJ1-4; possibly TRBD1 for D (5 bases). The CDR3 totals 13 residues. Trimming removed 5 bases from V and 7 bases from J, with 11 bases in between. Per the germline V gene, CDR1 is SGHVS and CDR2 is FQNEAQ.

This sequence joins TRBV2 and TRBJ2-7; D gene uncertain. CDR3 size: 13 residues. Trimming removed 6 bases from V and 3 bases from J, with 12 bases in between. CDR1 and CDR2 from the germline V gene are SNHLY and FYNNEI. CDR3 DNA sequence: TGTGCCAGCAGCGCCGGGTCGGGCTACGAGCAGTACTTC. This translates into CASSAGSGYEQYF.

The rearrangement links TRBV19 to TRBJ1-2; the D gene is possibly TRBD1 (5 bases). The V end was cut by 5 bases, the J end by 1 base, with 11 bases between. This CDR3 region has 14 residues. Germline CDR1 LNHDA, CDR2 SQIVND (reference sequence). CDR3 coding DNA: TGTGCCAGTAGTTCCCAACAGGATAACTATGGCTACACCTTC. This sequence encodes CASSSQQDNYGYTF.

This clone was counted a single time. This chain joins TRBV5-6 and TRBJ2-7; 7 nucleotides line up with TRBD1. This CDR3 has 14 residues. V was clipped by 10 bases and J by 2 bases; unmatched bases: 12. Per the germline V gene, CDR1 is SGHDT and CDR2 is YYEEEE. CDR3 sequence: CAATSRDSTYEQYF. CDR3 DNA: TGTGCCGCGACGAGTCGGGACAGCACCTACGAGCAGTACTTC. The full variable domain, in which reference TRBV5-6 and TRBJ2-7 provide the parts outside the CDR3, is DAGVTQSPTHLIKTRGQQVTLRCSPKSGHDTVSWYQQALGQGPQFIFQYYEEEERQRGNFPDRFSGHQFPNYSSELNVNALLLGDSALYLCAATSRDSTYEQYFGPGTRLTVT.

The rearrangement links TRBV30 to TRBJ1-2, with 8 bases that match TRBD1. Germline V CDR1 and CDR2: GTSNPN, SVGIG (reference sequence). V trimming: 0 bases; J trimming: 8 bases; junction bases outside the gene matches: 8. The CDR3 totals 14 residues. The CDR3 coding sequence is TGTGCCTGGAGTGTACTTGGACAGGGACGAGGCTACACCTTC. Its protein product is CAWSVLGQGRGYTF.

This clone was found once. The chain recombines TRBV19 with TRBJ2-1, with 7 positions matching TRBD2. Germline V gene lookup returns CDR1 LNHDA and CDR2 SQIVND (reference sequence). This CDR3 has 14 amino acids. V gave up 6 bases and J gave up 0 bases; unmatched junction bases: 2. The CDR3 reads CASSKRDSYNEQFF. The CDR3 DNA sequence: TGTGCCAGTAGCAAGCGGGACTCCTACAATGAGCAGTTCTTC.